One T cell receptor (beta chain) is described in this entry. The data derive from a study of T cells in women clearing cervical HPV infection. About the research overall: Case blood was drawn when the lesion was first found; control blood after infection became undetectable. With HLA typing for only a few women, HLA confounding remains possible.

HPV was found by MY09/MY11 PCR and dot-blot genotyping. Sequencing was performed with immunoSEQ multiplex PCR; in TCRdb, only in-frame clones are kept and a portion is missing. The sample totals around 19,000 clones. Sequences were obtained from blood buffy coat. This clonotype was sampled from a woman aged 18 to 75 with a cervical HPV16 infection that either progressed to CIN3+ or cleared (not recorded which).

This CDR3 reads CASSPPQHLQETQYF. Incomplete CDR3 DNA: TGTGCCAGCTCACCGCCACAGCACTTGCAAGAGACC. The gene calls are TRBV18 and TRBJ2-5; D unclear. The CDR3 end falls 3 residues outside the read, so it is completed with the germline J gene. The CDR3 sequence is 15 residues long. The germline CDR1 and CDR2 sequences are KGHSH and LQKENI. Deletions cut 3 bases from V and 2 bases from J, with 13 bases between.